The sequence of this TCR beta chain was determined in a study of shared clonotypes between healthy human individuals. The V end was cut by 4 bases, the J end by 2 bases, with 18 bases between. Germline assignment: CDR1 GTSNPN and CDR2 SVGIG (reference sequence). The CDR3 sequence is 15 residues long. Study results and caveats: The four-donor shared clonotypes exceeded non-shared clonotypes in generation probability, with non-shared ones scoring lower. Sampling covered blood only; tissue repertoires likely differ. Despite large depth, rarefaction showed incomplete sorted-subset sequencing.

About this clone: Its specificity is unknown.

Sequenced by immunoSEQ multiplex PCR; TCRdb stores in-frame clones only, minus some. Found here are approximately 95,000 clones, 67% of them singletons; the top ten hold about 42%. This chain uses TRBV30 with TRBJ2-7; D may be TRBD2 (6 bases). The sequence derives from a man aged 25-45 years in good health. The material sequenced was memory CD8+ T cells sorted from blood. Described subset: CD45RO+ cells pooled with CCR7-negative TemRA cells. As DNA, the CDR3 is TGTGCCTGGACCCCCCCGGGCGGGATCACCTACGAGCAGTACTTC. This codes for CAWTPPGGITYEQYF.